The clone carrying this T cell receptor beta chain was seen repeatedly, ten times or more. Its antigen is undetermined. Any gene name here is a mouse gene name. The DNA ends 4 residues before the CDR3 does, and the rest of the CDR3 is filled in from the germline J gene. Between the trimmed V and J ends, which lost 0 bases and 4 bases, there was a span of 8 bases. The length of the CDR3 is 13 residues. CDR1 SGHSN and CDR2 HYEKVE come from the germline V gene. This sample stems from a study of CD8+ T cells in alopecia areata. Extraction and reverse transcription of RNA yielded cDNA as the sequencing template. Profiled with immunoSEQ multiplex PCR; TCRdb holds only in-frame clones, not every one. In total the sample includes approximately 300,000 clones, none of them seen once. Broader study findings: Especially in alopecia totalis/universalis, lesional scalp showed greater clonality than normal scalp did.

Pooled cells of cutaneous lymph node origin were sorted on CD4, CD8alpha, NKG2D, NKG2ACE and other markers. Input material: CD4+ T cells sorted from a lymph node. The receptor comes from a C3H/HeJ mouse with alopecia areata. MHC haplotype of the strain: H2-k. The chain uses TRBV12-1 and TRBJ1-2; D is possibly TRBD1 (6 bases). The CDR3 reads CASSLGGASDYTF. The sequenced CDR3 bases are TGTGCCAGCTCTCTCGGGGGGGCCTCC.